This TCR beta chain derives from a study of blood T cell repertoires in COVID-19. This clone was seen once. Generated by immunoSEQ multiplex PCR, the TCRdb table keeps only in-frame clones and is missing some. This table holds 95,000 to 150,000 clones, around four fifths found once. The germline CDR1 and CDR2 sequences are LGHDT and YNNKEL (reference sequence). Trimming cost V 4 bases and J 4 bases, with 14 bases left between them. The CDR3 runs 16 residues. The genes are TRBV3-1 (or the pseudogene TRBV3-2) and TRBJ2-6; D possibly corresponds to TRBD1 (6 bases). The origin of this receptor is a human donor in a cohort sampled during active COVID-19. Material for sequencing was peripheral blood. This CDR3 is CASSRLEGDGANVLTF. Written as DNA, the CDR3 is TGTGCCAGCAGCCGACTCGAGGGGGACGGGGCCAACGTCCTGACTTTC.